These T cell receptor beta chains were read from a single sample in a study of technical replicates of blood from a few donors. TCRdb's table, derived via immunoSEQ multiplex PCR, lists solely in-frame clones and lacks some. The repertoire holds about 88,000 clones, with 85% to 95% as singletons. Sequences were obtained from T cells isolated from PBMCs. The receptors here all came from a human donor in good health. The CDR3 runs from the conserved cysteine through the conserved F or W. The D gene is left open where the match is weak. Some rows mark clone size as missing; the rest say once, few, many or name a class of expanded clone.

CDR3 protein: CASLQDRGEETQYF; CDR3 DNA: TGTGCCAGTCTCCAGGACAGGGGGGAAGAGACCCAGTACTTC; V gene: TRBV6-1; J gene: TRBJ2-5; clone size: -; D gene: TRBD1
CDR3 protein: CASSSKHRRNTEAFF; CDR3 DNA: TGTGCCAGCAGTTCAAAACACAGGAGGAACACTGAAGCTTTCTTT; V gene: TRBV28; J gene: TRBJ1-1; clone size: -; D gene: -
CDR3 protein: CASSWGQANTDTQYF; CDR3 DNA: TGTGCCAGTAGTTGGGGACAGGCTAACACAGATACGCAGTATTTT; V gene: TRBV19; J gene: TRBJ2-3; clone size: few; D gene: TRBD1
CDR3 protein: CASKLGPRVEQFF; CDR3 DNA: TGTGCCAGCAAGCTGGGGCCACGGGTTGAGCAGTTCTTC; V gene: TRBV2; J gene: TRBJ2-1; clone size: -; D gene: -
CDR3 protein: CATSRSGQGGTGGYTF; CDR3 DNA: TGTGCCACCAGCAGAAGCGGACAGGGGGGAACCGGGGGCTACACCTTC; V gene: TRBV15; J gene: TRBJ1-2; clone size: -; D gene: TRBD1
CDR3 protein: CASMETGRETQYF; CDR3 DNA: TGTGCCAGCATGGAGACAGGGCGAGAGACCCAGTACTTC; V gene: TRBV25-1; J gene: TRBJ2-5; clone size: -; D gene: TRBD1
CDR3 protein: CASSPLGGQGPQETQYF; CDR3 DNA: TGTGCCAGCAGTCCGCTGGGGGGACAGGGACCCCAAGAGACCCAGTACTTC; V gene: TRBV2; J gene: TRBJ2-5; clone size: -; D gene: TRBD1
CDR3 protein: CASSPEEQYF; CDR3 DNA: TGTGCCAGCAGTCCGGAGGAGCAGTACTTC; V gene: TRBV28; J gene: TRBJ2-7; clone size: -; D gene: -
CDR3 protein: CASSLQGGTEAFF; CDR3 DNA: TGTGCCAGCAGCCTCCAGGGCGGCACTGAAGCTTTCTTT; V gene: TRBV6-1; J gene: TRBJ1-1; clone size: -; D gene: -
CDR3 protein: CASRLAGDTDTQYF; CDR3 DNA: TGTGCCAGCAGACTAGCGGGGGACACAGATACGCAGTATTTT; V gene: TRBV6-4; J gene: TRBJ2-3; clone size: -; D gene: TRBD2
CDR3 protein: CASSQDPSRQGGVDEQYF; CDR3 DNA: TGTGCCAGCAGCCAAGACCCCAGCCGACAGGGAGGAGTAGACGAGCAGTACTTC; V gene: TRBV4-2; J gene: TRBJ2-7; clone size: -; D gene: -
CDR3 protein: CASSLRTSGSVEQFF; CDR3 DNA: TGCGCCAGCAGCTTGAGGACTAGCGGGAGTGTTGAGCAGTTCTTC; V gene: TRBV5-1; J gene: TRBJ2-1; clone size: -; D gene: TRBD2
CDR3 protein: CASSFDRGGGEKLFF; CDR3 DNA: TGTGCCAGCAGCTTCGACAGGGGAGGAGGTGAAAAACTGTTTTTT; V gene: TRBV7-9; J gene: TRBJ1-4; clone size: -; D gene: TRBD1
CDR3 protein: CASEKGQGYSPLHF; CDR3 DNA: TGTGCCAGCGAAAAAGGACAGGGCTATTCACCCCTCCACTTT; V gene: TRBV6-1; J gene: TRBJ1-6; clone size: -; D gene: TRBD1
CDR3 protein: CASSSGKNTEAFF; CDR3 DNA: TGTGCCAGCAGCTCGGGGAAGAACACTGAAGCTTTCTTT; V gene: TRBV7-9; J gene: TRBJ1-1; clone size: few; D gene: -
CDR3 protein: CASSEVARWNEQYF; CDR3 DNA: TGTGCCAGCAGTGAAGTGGCCAGGTGGAACGAGCAGTACTTC; V gene: TRBV6-1; J gene: TRBJ2-7; clone size: -; D gene: -
CDR3 protein: CASSGRLAVANTGELFF; CDR3 DNA: TGTGCCAGCAGTGGAAGATTAGCGGTCGCGAACACCGGGGAGCTGTTTTTT; V gene: TRBV2; J gene: TRBJ2-2; clone size: -; D gene: -
CDR3 protein: CASSFYGRATDTQYF; CDR3 DNA: TGTGCCAGCAGTTTTTACGGGAGGGCCACAGATACGCAGTATTTT; V gene: TRBV27; J gene: TRBJ2-3; clone size: -; D gene: TRBD2
CDR3 protein: CASTTGTYGYTF; CDR3 DNA: TGTGCCAGCACGACAGGGACCTATGGCTACACCTTC; V gene: TRBV25-1; J gene: TRBJ1-2; clone size: -; D gene: TRBD1
CDR3 protein: CASSLYRQGDYNEQFF; CDR3 DNA: TGTGCCAGCAGCTTGTATAGACAGGGGGATTACAATGAGCAGTTCTTC; V gene: TRBV5-6; J gene: TRBJ2-1; clone size: -; D gene: TRBD1
CDR3 protein: CASSSLGRQTATEAFF; CDR3 DNA: TGTGCCAGCAGCTCCTTAGGTCGACAGACGGCCACTGAAGCTTTCTTT; V gene: TRBV5-4; J gene: TRBJ1-1; clone size: -; D gene: -
CDR3 protein: CASSLGGLAGGPDTQYF; CDR3 DNA: TGCGCCAGCAGCCTAGGGGGACTAGCGGGGGGGCCAGATACGCAGTATTTT; V gene: TRBV5-1; J gene: TRBJ2-3; clone size: -; D gene: TRBD2
CDR3 protein: CASSLSPREAGSNQPQHF; CDR3 DNA: TGTGCCAGCAGTTTATCCCCCCGGGAGGCTGGTAGCAATCAGCCCCAGCATTTT; V gene: TRBV27; J gene: TRBJ1-5; clone size: -; D gene: -
CDR3 protein: CASSRFDISTDTQYF; CDR3 DNA: TGTGCCAGCAGCCGATTTGACATTAGCACAGATACGCAGTATTTT; V gene: TRBV11-3; J gene: TRBJ2-3; clone size: -; D gene: -
CDR3 protein: CASRYSDTQYF; CDR3 DNA: TGTGCCAGCAGGTATAGTGATACGCAGTATTTT; V gene: TRBV2; J gene: TRBJ2-3; clone size: -; D gene: -
CDR3 protein: CASSLGGGGYTF; CDR3 DNA: TGTGCCAGCAGCTTAGGAGGGGGGGGTTACACCTTC; V gene: TRBV11-2; J gene: TRBJ1-2; clone size: -; D gene: -
CDR3 protein: CASSLGLARTNEQFF; CDR3 DNA: TGTGCCAGCTCACTGGGACTAGCGAGGACCAATGAGCAGTTCTTC; V gene: TRBV18; J gene: TRBJ2-1; clone size: -; D gene: TRBD2
CDR3 protein: CASSQVDTSNYGYTF; CDR3 DNA: TGTGCCAGCAGCCAAGTAGACACTTCTAACTATGGCTACACCTTC; V gene: TRBV14; J gene: TRBJ1-2; clone size: -; D gene: -
CDR3 protein: CAWSVQRWEDGYTF; CDR3 DNA: TGTGCCTGGAGTGTACAAAGGTGGGAGGATGGCTACACCTTC; V gene: TRBV30; J gene: TRBJ1-2; clone size: -; D gene: -
CDR3 protein: CASSSTRLLNTEAFF; CDR3 DNA: TGTGCCAGCAGCTCAACAAGACTTTTGAACACTGAAGCTTTCTTT; V gene: TRBV7-8; J gene: TRBJ1-1; clone size: -; D gene: -
CDR3 protein: CASSLGGTAGNTIYF; CDR3 DNA: TGTGCCAGCAGTTTGGGAGGGACTGCTGGAAACACCATATATTTT; V gene: TRBV28; J gene: TRBJ1-3; clone size: -; D gene: -
CDR3 protein: CATSSPLGLAGGTDTQYF; CDR3 DNA: TGTGCCACCAGCAGCCCTTTGGGACTAGCGGGGGGCACAGATACGCAGTATTTT; V gene: TRBV15; J gene: TRBJ2-3; clone size: -; D gene: TRBD2
CDR3 protein: CASSEAKGASNEKLFF; CDR3 DNA: TGTGCCAGCAGTGAAGCGAAGGGGGCCTCTAATGAAAAACTGTTTTTT; V gene: TRBV6-1; J gene: TRBJ1-4; clone size: -; D gene: TRBD1
CDR3 protein: CASSQDRGRYEQYF; CDR3 DNA: TGCGCCAGCAGCCAAGACAGGGGAAGGTACGAGCAGTACTTC; V gene: TRBV4-1; J gene: TRBJ2-7; clone size: -; D gene: -
CDR3 protein: CASSPKHPQGARGDYGYTF; CDR3 DNA: TGCGCCAGCAGCCCGAAGCATCCACAGGGGGCTCGAGGAGACTATGGCTACACCTTC; V gene: TRBV5-1; J gene: TRBJ1-2; clone size: -; D gene: TRBD1
CDR3 protein: CASSHPSGTRGQETQYF; CDR3 DNA: TGCGCCAGCAGCCATCCTTCCGGGACAAGAGGTCAAGAGACCCAGTACTTC; V gene: TRBV4-1; J gene: TRBJ2-5; clone size: -; D gene: -
CDR3 protein: CASSRRERGSSYEQYF; CDR3 DNA: TGTGCCAGCAGCCGCCGGGAGCGGGGAAGCTCCTACGAGCAGTACTTC; V gene: TRBV7-9; J gene: TRBJ2-7; clone size: -; D gene: TRBD2
CDR3 protein: CASTDRGTEAFF; CDR3 DNA: TGTGCCAGCACCGACAGGGGCACTGAAGCTTTCTTT; V gene: TRBV11-3; J gene: TRBJ1-1; clone size: -; D gene: TRBD1
CDR3 protein: CAISVGASTDTQYF; CDR3 DNA: TGTGCCATCAGTGTGGGGGCTAGCACAGATACGCAGTATTTT; V gene: TRBV10-3; J gene: TRBJ2-3; clone size: -; D gene: -
CDR3 protein: CASEDRGGYQPQHF; CDR3 DNA: TGTGCCAGTGAAGACAGGGGTGGATATCAGCCCCAGCATTTT; V gene: TRBV19; J gene: TRBJ1-5; clone size: -; D gene: TRBD1
CDR3 protein: CASSPLAGGQQFF; CDR3 DNA: TGTGCCAGCAGCCCTCTCGCGGGGGGCCAACAGTTCTTC; V gene: TRBV11-3; J gene: TRBJ2-1; clone size: -; D gene: TRBD2
CDR3 protein: CASSPPGITGELFF; CDR3 DNA: TGTGCCAGCTCCCCGCCAGGGATTACCGGGGAGCTGTTTTTT; V gene: TRBV28; J gene: TRBJ2-2; clone size: -; D gene: -